A selection of T cell receptor beta chains follows, all from one sample in a study of blood T cell repertoires in COVID-19. This table comes from immunoSEQ multiplex PCR, and its TCRdb copy is limited to in-frame clones, with some not included. The table lists 60,000 or so clones, roughly 87% of them singletons. Sequenced sample: peripheral blood. The receptors originated from a man aged 55 to 70 with acute or convalescent COVID-19. Each CDR3 is given without its conserved first and last residue. The order of the fields is clone size, V gene, CDR3 protein. The size entry is marked missing in some rows and otherwise reads once, few, many or a size class.

size: -
V: TRBV7-2
CDR3: ASSSGGSAGNTIY

size: -
V: TRBV19
CDR3: ASSLAGYSSNQPQH

size: -
V: TRBV7-9
CDR3: ASSLIRDRGTGELF

size: once
V: TRBV27
CDR3: ASKGTLNTGELF

size: few
V: TRBV3-1/TRBV3-2
CDR3: ATGGSYTEAF

size: -
V: TRBV7-9
CDR3: ASSLGVGGIPQH

size: -
V: TRBV7-9
CDR3: ASSRPLYRGDEQF

size: -
V: TRBV19
CDR3: ASTVRGEKLF

size: -
V: TRBV13
CDR3: ASSLGGRSGTGELF

size: once
V: TRBV7-3
CDR3: ASSLSTGVSYEQY

size: -
V: TRBV7-2
CDR3: ASSSPGQGGLAGNTIY

size: -
V: TRBV25-1
CDR3: ASSGRGGGVGNQPQH

size: -
V: TRBV19
CDR3: ASSMLGGNTEAF

size: -
V: TRBV6-5
CDR3: ASNGLAGGQNIQY

size: -
V: TRBV7-8
CDR3: ASSFSSYEQY

size: -
V: TRBV10-3
CDR3: AISTTGSTEAF

size: -
V: TRBV2
CDR3: ASSVGQGRNTIY

size: -
V: TRBV5-1
CDR3: ASSLETGGIYNEQF

size: once
V: TRBV5-1
CDR3: ASSLEPGSTGEAF

size: -
V: TRBV5-1
CDR3: ASSFDRMRDTEAF

size: -
V: TRBV18
CDR3: ASSAGRGGELF

size: medium-sized
V: TRBV19
CDR3: ASIPVGSRNTEAF

size: -
V: TRBV10-1
CDR3: ASSESGQVQETQY

size: -
V: TRBV29-1
CDR3: SAGLGRQGSPDEKLF

size: -
V: TRBV7-6
CDR3: ASSPRNRLNTGELF

size: -
V: TRBV6-1
CDR3: ASSESLQGFYGYT

size: -
V: TRBV7-9
CDR3: ASSRAGQGRNYGYT

size: -
V: TRBV10-3
CDR3: AIRGDRGENQPQH

size: once
V: TRBV10-2
CDR3: ASCITTGNTGELF

size: -
V: TRBV19
CDR3: ASSVRQGRAF

size: -
V: TRBV7-8
CDR3: ASSLDTNTEAF

size: -
V: TRBV19
CDR3: ASSIPGGSNQPQH

size: -
V: TRBV29-1
CDR3: SVLGHPSGNTIY

size: -
V: TRBV7-9
CDR3: ASSPFGGTEAF

size: few
V: TRBV5-1
CDR3: ASSLVGEKLF

size: -
V: TRBV27
CDR3: ASRSPSSGNTIY

size: once
V: TRBV7-2
CDR3: ASSSQGASNTGELF

size: -
V: TRBV5-5
CDR3: ASSFKSSTDTQY

size: -
V: TRBV5-6
CDR3: ASSRTPLSGNTIY

size: -
V: TRBV7-6
CDR3: ASSFGAGRDQPQH

size: -
V: TRBV5-4
CDR3: ASSPRTGVRTGELF

size: once
V: TRBV18
CDR3: ASSEQGSNSPLH

size: -
V: TRBV5-1
CDR3: ASSLNPPGALRGDTEAF

size: -
V: TRBV27
CDR3: ASSLRGRGNQPQH

size: -
V: TRBV5-4
CDR3: ASSPRGTLAKNIQY

size: -
V: TRBV3-1/TRBV3-2
CDR3: ASSQDLTQY

size: few
V: TRBV7-3
CDR3: ASLRGRVQETQY

size: once
V: TRBV4-2
CDR3: ASSLRRGEIDEQY

size: -
V: TRBV7-2
CDR3: ASSLGVPSYEQY

size: once
V: TRBV5-6
CDR3: ASSLVVSGSQGPQH

size: -
V: TRBV7-6
CDR3: ASSLGWAGGPYEQY

size: -
V: TRBV6-5
CDR3: ASSSRGRHAF

size: -
V: TRBV30
CDR3: AWSRGGWTYEQY

size: -
V: TRBV6-1
CDR3: ASSAIPREYGQPQH